This TCR beta chain was retrieved from a study of T cell responses to AZD1222 COVID-19 vaccine. Notes on the study in general: The study found vaccine-associated CD4 TCRs spanning spike, dominant at 160-218 and 743-854. Clonal diversity may have been underestimated, and the donors were mostly white British, with more females than males. Spike-specific TCR breadth and depth both grew after two AZD1222 doses. Repertoire samples came only from after the peak T cell response.

The protocol was immunoSEQ multiplex PCR, while the TCRdb copy is restricted to in-frame clones and leaves out a portion. The sample has tens of thousands of clones; about nine tenths are singletons. Germline V gene data show CDR1 as SGHAT and CDR2 as FQNNGV. After removal of 2 bases from V and 12 bases from J, the junction contained 11 bases not matched to a gene. The CDR3 has 15 amino acids. Concerning this clone: Its antigen is currently unknown.

V usage is TRBV11-2 and J usage is TRBJ2-1, with 9 positions matching TRBD1. The clonotype originates from an adult in good health. Material: peripheral blood, obtained on day 0 of AZD1222 vaccination. CDR3 nucleotide sequence: TGTGCCAGCAGCTTAAGACAGGGGGGCACTTCAAGGCAGTTCTTC. This sequence encodes CASSLRQGGTSRQFF. Using reference TRBV11-2 and TRBJ2-1 for the parts outside the CDR3, the full variable domain is EAGVAQSPRYKIIEKRQSVAFWCNPISGHATLYWYQQILGQGPKLLIQFQNNGVVDDSQLPKDRFSAERLKGVDSTLKIQPAKLEDSAVYLCASSLRQGGTSRQFFGPGTRLTVL.